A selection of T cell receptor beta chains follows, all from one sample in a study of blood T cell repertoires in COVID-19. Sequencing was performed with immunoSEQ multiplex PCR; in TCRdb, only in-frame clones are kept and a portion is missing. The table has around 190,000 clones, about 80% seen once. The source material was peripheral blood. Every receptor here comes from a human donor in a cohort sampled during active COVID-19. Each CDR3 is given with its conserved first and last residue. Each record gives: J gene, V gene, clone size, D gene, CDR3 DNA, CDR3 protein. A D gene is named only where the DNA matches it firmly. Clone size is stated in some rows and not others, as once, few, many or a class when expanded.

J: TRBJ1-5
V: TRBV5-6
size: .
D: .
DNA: TGTGCCAGCAGCTTTAGGTTCGCGGGCAATCAGCCCCAGCATTTT
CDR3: CASSFRFAGNQPQHF

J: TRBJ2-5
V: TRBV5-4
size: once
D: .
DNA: TGTGCCAGCAGCCCTGTGACTAGATCCCAAGAGACCCAGTACTTC
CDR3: CASSPVTRSQETQYF

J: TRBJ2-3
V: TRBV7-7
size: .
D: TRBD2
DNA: TGTGCTAGCAGCCCCCGGGCGAGCGGGGGGGCAGATACGCAGTATTTT
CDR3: CASSPRASGGADTQYF

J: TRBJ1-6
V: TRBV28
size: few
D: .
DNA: TGTGCCAGCAGAATCAGGGGCGACTATAATTCACCCCTCCACTTT
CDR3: CASRIRGDYNSPLHF

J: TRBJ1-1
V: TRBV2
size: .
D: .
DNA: TGTGCCAGCAGCGTCGTGGGCCTGAACACTGAAGCTTTCTTT
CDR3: CASSVVGLNTEAFF

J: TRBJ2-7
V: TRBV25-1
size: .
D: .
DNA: TGTGCCAGCACTGATGGAGGAGCGGGCTCTAATTACGAGCAGTACTTC
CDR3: CASTDGGAGSNYEQYF

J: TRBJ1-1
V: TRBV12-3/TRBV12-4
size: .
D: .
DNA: TGTGCCAGCAGTTCGGGGTTGGGCACTGAAGCTTTCTTT
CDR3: CASSSGLGTEAFF

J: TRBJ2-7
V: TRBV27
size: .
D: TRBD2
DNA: TGTGCCAGCAGTTTTGTAGCGGGAGCTTCCTACGAGCAGTACTTC
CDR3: CASSFVAGASYEQYF

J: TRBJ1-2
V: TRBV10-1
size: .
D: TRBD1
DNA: TGCGCCAGCAGTGAGGACCCGGGACAGTTCTATGGCTACACCTTC
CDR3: CASSEDPGQFYGYTF

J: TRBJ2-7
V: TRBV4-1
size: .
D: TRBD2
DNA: TGCGCCAGCAGCCAAGATTTTTCGGCTAGCGGGGGAGAGCAGTACTTC
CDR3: CASSQDFSASGGEQYF

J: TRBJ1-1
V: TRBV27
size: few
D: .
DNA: TGTGCCAGCTGTCCCCGCCCGGGGAGGGAAGCTTTCTTT
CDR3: CASCPRPGREAFF

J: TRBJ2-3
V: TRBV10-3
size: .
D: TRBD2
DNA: TGTGCCATCACCCCCGGACTAGCGGGGGCATCAGATACGCAGTATTTT
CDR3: CAITPGLAGASDTQYF

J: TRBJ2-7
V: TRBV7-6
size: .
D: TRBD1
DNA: TGTGCCAGCAGCTTAAAAGGACAGGGGGGCGAGCAGTACTTC
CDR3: CASSLKGQGGEQYF

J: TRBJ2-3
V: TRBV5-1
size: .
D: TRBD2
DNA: TGCGCCAGCTATTTGGGCGGGAGAAGCACAGATACGCAGTATTTT
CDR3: CASYLGGRSTDTQYF

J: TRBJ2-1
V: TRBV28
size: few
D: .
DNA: TGTGCCAGCAGTTTATGGCGGCTCAATGAGCAGTTCTTC
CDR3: CASSLWRLNEQFF

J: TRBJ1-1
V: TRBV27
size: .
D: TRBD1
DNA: TGTGCCAGCAGTTTTCGGACAGGCGCGAACACTGAAGCTTTCTTT
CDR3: CASSFRTGANTEAFF

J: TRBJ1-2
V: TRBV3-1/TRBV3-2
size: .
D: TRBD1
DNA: TGTGCCAGCAGCCAAGAGACAGGGAATAACTATGGCTACACCTTC
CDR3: CASSQETGNNYGYTF

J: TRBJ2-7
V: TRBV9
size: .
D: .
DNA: TGTGCCAGCAGCGTAGAGGGGCCCTACGAGCAGTACTTC
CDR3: CASSVEGPYEQYF

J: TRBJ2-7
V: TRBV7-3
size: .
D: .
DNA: TGTGCCAGCAGCCCAAACCCGCGGGCCTACGAGCAGTACTTC
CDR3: CASSPNPRAYEQYF

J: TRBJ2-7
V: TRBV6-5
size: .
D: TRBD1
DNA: TGTGCCAGCAGTTCCGACAGGGCTCGGCAGTACTTC
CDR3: CASSSDRARQYF

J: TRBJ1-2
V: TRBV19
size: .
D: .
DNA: TGTGCCAGTAGTCCGGGGATTAACTATGGCTACACCTTC
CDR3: CASSPGINYGYTF

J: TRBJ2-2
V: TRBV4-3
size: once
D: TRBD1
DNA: TGCGCCAGCAGCCCCCAGACAGGGGCAGGCGGGGAGCTGTTTTTT
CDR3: CASSPQTGAGGELFF